These 26 T cell receptor beta chains originate from one sample sequenced in a study of cytomegalovirus exposure and HLA in healthy donors. The PCR employed 60 Vbeta primers together with 13 Jbeta primers. Generated by immunoSEQ multiplex PCR, the TCRdb table keeps only in-frame clones and is missing some. Of about 120,000 clones in the sample, 77% were seen once. The material sequenced was PBMCs. All receptors derive from a middle-aged man in good health and CMV-seropositive.

This clone occurred once. The chain uses TRBV5-1 and TRBJ1-2, with TRBD1 identical over 12 bases. CDR3 length: 16 residues. CDR1 is SGHRS and CDR2 is YFSETQ in the germline V gene. J gave up 8 bases and V 4 bases, and 12 bases lay outside the gene matches. In DNA form, the CDR3 reads TGCGCCAGCAGCCTGGGGGGACAGGGGGCGCGAGGAGGCTACACCTTC. Encoded protein: CASSLGGQGARGGYTF. The full variable domain, its missing parts supplied by reference TRBV5-1 and TRBJ1-2, is KAGVTQTPRYLIKTRGQQVTLSCSPISGHRSVSWYQQTPGQGLQFLFEYFSETQRNKGNFPGRFSGRQFSNSRSEMNVSTLELGDSALYLCASSLGGQGARGGYTFGSGTRLTVV.

The V and J genes are TRBV28 and TRBJ1-5; maybe TRBD1 (5 bases). Germline CDR1 MDHEN, CDR2 SYDVKM. V was cut by 6 bases and J by 1 base, with 13 bases left in between. This CDR3 region has 15 residues. CDR3 in amino acids: CASSPAGNSNQPQHF. The CDR3 nucleotides read TGTGCCAGCAGCCCCGCAGGGAACAGCAATCAGCCCCAGCATTTT.

The genes are TRBV7-2 and TRBJ1-5; 11 nucleotides match TRBD1. Germline CDR1 is SGHTA and CDR2 is FQGNSA. V was pared by 5 bases and J by 6 bases, with 6 bases of the junction left unmatched. The CDR3 contains 15 residues. CDR3 in amino acids: CASSRDRGFGQPQHF. The CDR3, as DNA: TGTGCCAGCAGCCGGGACAGGGGGTTCGGTCAGCCCCAGCATTTT.

The V call is TRBV7-3, the J call TRBJ2-1; possible D gene TRBD2, 6 bases. V lost 5 bases, J lost 5 bases, and 10 bases lay in between. Germline V gives CDR1 SGHTA, CDR2 FQGTGA. The CDR3 is 13 residues long. The CDR3 nucleotides read TGTGCCAGCAGCCTGGGACTCAACAATGAGCAGTTCTTC. It yields the protein CASSLGLNNEQFF.

This clone was observed once. This chain connects TRBV6-1 to TRBJ2-2; TRBD2 might be the D (5 bases). The germline CDR1 and CDR2 sequences are MNHNS and SASEGT. Trimming pared 7 bases from V and 3 bases from J, leaving 15 bases between. The CDR3 contains 15 residues. CDR3 residues: CASTPSFGDTGELFF. In DNA, the CDR3 is TGTGCCAGCACCCCCTCCTTCGGGGACACCGGGGAGCTGTTTTTT.

V and J are TRBV2 and TRBJ1-2; 9 nucleotides line up with TRBD1. The germline V gene encodes CDR1 SNHLY and CDR2 FYNNEI. This CDR3 comprises 12 residues. Trimming removed 7 bases from V and 6 bases from J; junction bases left unmatched: 3. CDR3 nucleotides: TGTGCCAGCAAAAGGGACAGGGATGGCTACACCTTC. Amino acid sequence: CASKRDRDGYTF.

The V and J genes are TRBV5-1 and TRBJ1-2, with D possibly matching TRBD1 (5 bases). Trimming took off 0 bases at V and 8 bases at J, with 11 bases between the two ends. The CDR3 runs to 13 residues. Germline V gene sequence: CDR1 SGHRS, CDR2 YFSETQ. The CDR3 region is CASSLGAGLGYTF. Here the CDR3 DNA reads TGCGCCAGCAGCTTGGGGGCAGGGCTCGGCTACACCTTC.

V and J are TRBV18 and TRBJ1-1; tentative D call: TRBD1 (6 bases). The CDR3 runs to 15 residues. V was trimmed by 4 bases and J by 1 base, leaving 13 bases between them. The germline V gene has CDR1 KGHSH and CDR2 LQKENI. The CDR3 DNA reads as TGTGCCAGCTCACTTTTTGAAGGGGGGAACACTGAAGCTTTCTTT. Its translation: CASSLFEGGNTEAFF. Complete variable domain (other parts from reference TRBV18 and TRBJ1-1): NAGVMQNPRHLVRRRGQEARLRCSPMKGHSHVYWYRQLPEEGLKFMVYLQKENIIDESGMPKERFSAEFPKEGPSILRIQQVVRGDSAAYFCASSLFEGGNTEAFFGQGTRLTVV.

The chain links TRBV19 to TRBJ2-3; TRBD1 matches at 8 bases. Germline CDR1 reads LNHDA; CDR2 reads SQIVND (reference sequence). This CDR3 is 14 amino acids long. Losses at the gene ends were 6 bases for V and 2 bases for J; bases not matched to a gene: 4. CDR3 protein: CASRSGGATDTQYF. CDR3 nucleotide sequence: TGTGCCAGTAGGTCAGGGGGCGCCACAGATACGCAGTATTTT.

V usage is TRBV5-5 and J usage is TRBJ1-4; no definite D call. The CDR3 length is 17 residues. Germline loops: CDR1 SGHKS, CDR2 YYEKEE (reference sequence). The V end was cut by 1 base, the J end by 0 bases, with 13 bases between. This chain's CDR3 is CASSLSYSGATNEKLFF. In DNA form, the CDR3 reads TGTGCCAGCAGCTTGTCGTATTCAGGTGCAACTAATGAAAAACTGTTTTTT. Combining the CDR3 with reference TRBV5-5 and TRBJ1-4 gives the whole variable domain DAGVTQSPTHLIKTRGQQVTLRCSPISGHKSVSWYQQVLGQGPQFIFQYYEKEERGRGNFPDRFSARQFPNYSSELNVNALLLGDSALYLCASSLSYSGATNEKLFFGSGTQLSVL.

V is TRBV11-2 and J is TRBJ2-7, with D tentatively TRBD1 (5 bases). Germline lookup yields CDR1 SGHAT and CDR2 FQNNGV. V dropped 4 bases and J dropped 0 bases, with 10 bases sitting between them. The CDR3 covers 14 residues. Here the CDR3 reads CASSSNRYSYEQYF. CDR3 coding DNA: TGTGCCAGCAGCTCCAACAGGTACTCCTACGAGCAGTACTTC.

This sequence joins TRBV16 and TRBJ1-5; D remains unclear. This CDR3 region has 13 residues. Germline values: CDR1 KGHSY, CDR2 FQNENV. V gave up 0 bases and J gave up 5 bases, with 5 bases separating them. CDR3: CASSQSFYQPQHF. The DNA of the CDR3 is TGTGCCAGCAGCCAATCGTTCTATCAGCCCCAGCATTTT.

This chain links TRBV4-2 with TRBJ2-1; maybe TRBD1 (5 bases). The CDR3 is made up of 12 amino acids. The V gene lost 0 bases and the J gene lost 9 bases, with 6 bases spanning the gap. In germline, CDR1 is LGHNA, CDR2 YNFKEQ. The CDR3 loop reads CASSQDRGEQFF. The CDR3 region has the DNA TGTGCCAGCAGCCAAGATAGGGGTGAGCAGTTCTTC.

The chain joins TRBV5-6 to TRBJ1-6, with D possibly being TRBD1 (6 bases). The CDR3 runs 15 residues. Trimming took 4 bases from V and 8 from J, leaving 16 bases between them. Germline CDR1 SGHDT, CDR2 YYEEEE. The CDR3 sequence is CASSRLGTRHSPLHF. The CDR3 region has the DNA TGTGCCAGCAGCCGACTGGGGACAAGACATTCACCCCTCCACTTT.

This clone has just a few counts. This chain connects TRBV16 to TRBJ1-1; no definite D call. Trimming left V 0 bases short and J 2 bases short, with 10 bases between. CDR3 length: 15 residues. Germline values: CDR1 KGHSY, CDR2 FQNENV. CDR3: CASSQSGRSNTEAFF. The CDR3 nucleotides are TGTGCCAGCAGCCAATCGGGGAGGTCCAACACTGAAGCTTTCTTT.

The rearrangement uses TRBV7-8 and TRBJ1-6; 9 nucleotides line up with TRBD1. CDR1 and CDR2 (germline): SGHVS, FQNEAQ. This CDR3 contains 15 residues. V lost 5 bases and J lost 7; bases outside the gene matches: 6. The CDR3 DNA follows: TGTGCCAGCAGCCCCGGACAGGGGAGCAATTCACCCCTCCACTTT. It encodes CASSPGQGSNSPLHF.

This chain connects TRBV19 to TRBJ1-5, with a possible D match to TRBD1 (6 bases). This CDR3 has 13 amino acids. CDR1 is LNHDA, CDR2 SQIVND, per germline (reference sequence). The ends were cut back, 6 bases at V and 4 bases at J, with 10 bases in the middle. In nucleotides, the CDR3 is TGTGCCAGTAGCAGGGACAAGAATCAGCCCCAGCATTTT. It translates to CASSRDKNQPQHF. The full variable domain, rest sourced from reference TRBV19 and TRBJ1-5, is DGGITQSPKYLFRKEGQNVTLSCEQNLNHDAMYWYRQDPGQGLRLIYYSQIVNDFQKGDIAEGYSVSREKKESFPLTVTSAQKNPTAFYLCASSRDKNQPQHFGDGTRLSIL.

Only a few counts were recorded for this clone. The same CDR3 arises from other DNA sequences in this sample as well. The chain combines TRBV4-3 with TRBJ2-3; tentatively, D is TRBD2 (5 bases). Between the trimmed V and J ends, which lost 2 bases and 0 bases, there was a span of 9 bases. The CDR3 is made up of 15 amino acids. CDR1 and CDR2 (germline): LGHNA, YSLEER. CDR3 loop: CASSQQDSSTDTQYF. The CDR3 DNA sequence: TGCGCCAGCAGCCAACAGGACTCTAGCACAGATACGCAGTATTTT.

The chain is built from TRBV9 and TRBJ2-3, with D possibly being TRBD2 (6 bases). V shed 4 bases and J shed 0 bases, with 12 bases lying between them. The germline gives CDR1 SGDLS, CDR2 YYNGEE. The length of the CDR3 is 15 residues. The CDR3 nucleotides are TGTGCCAGCAGCTCCCGGGGGACCAGCACAGATACGCAGTATTTT. Protein sequence: CASSSRGTSTDTQYF.

V and J are TRBV7-9 and TRBJ1-5; a possible D gene is TRBD1 (6 bases). V was cut by 3 bases and J by 4 bases, with 10 bases left in between. The CDR3 has 14 amino acids. Looked up from germline, CDR1 is SEHNR and CDR2 is FQNEAQ (reference sequence). CDR3 nucleotides: TGTGCCAGCAGCTTCCGGGACACGAATCAGCCCCAGCATTTT. Its protein is CASSFRDTNQPQHF.

This rearrangement joins TRBV7-2 to TRBJ2-5; 8 nucleotides match TRBD2. CDR1 and CDR2 (germline): SGHTA, FQGNSA. Unmatched junction bases numbered 5, after V lost 0 bases and J lost 2 bases. The CDR3 covers 16 residues. CDR3 loop: CASSLAMGLGQETQYF. CDR3 in DNA: TGTGCCAGCAGCTTAGCTATGGGACTAGGGCAAGAGACCCAGTACTTC.

The chain joins TRBV7-2 to TRBJ2-3, with a weak D call TRBD2 (5 bases). The ends were cut back, 5 bases at V and 1 base at J, with 13 bases in the middle. Germline CDR1 is SGHTA and CDR2 is FQGNSA. The CDR3 loop spans 15 amino acids. This chain's CDR3 is CASSPRDYGTDTQYF. The CDR3 nucleotides are TGTGCCAGCAGCCCCCGTGACTACGGCACAGATACGCAGTATTTT.

This clone was seen only a few times. The chain recombines TRBV25-1 with TRBJ2-1; 7 bases fit TRBD1. The germline V gene encodes CDR1 MGHDK and CDR2 SYGVNS. Losses at the gene ends were 4 bases for V and 0 bases for J; bases not matched to a gene: 3. This CDR3 region has 15 residues. CDR3 amino acids: CASSVQGSSYNEQFF. DNA for the CDR3: TGTGCCAGCAGTGTACAGGGGAGCTCCTACAATGAGCAGTTCTTC. Filled out from reference TRBV25-1 and TRBJ2-1, the complete variable domain reads EADIYQTPRYLVIGTGKKITLECSQTMGHDKMYWYQQDPGMELHLIHYSYGVNSTEKGDLSSESTVSRIRTEHFPLTLESARPSHTSQYLCASSVQGSSYNEQFFGPGTRLTVL.

This chain links TRBV10-2 with TRBJ2-1; 11 bases map to TRBD2. The germline V gene has CDR1 WSHSY and CDR2 SAAADI. The length of the CDR3 is 15 residues. With 3 bases clipped from V and 8 bases from J, the junction kept 6 bases outside the gene matches. CDR3 sequence (DNA): TGCGCCAGCAGTGAACTTAGCGGGGGGGCCGATGAGCAGTTCTTC. Its translation: CASSELSGGADEQFF.

This chain joins TRBV6-4 and TRBJ2-2; D gene unclear. Germline assignment: CDR1 MRHNA and CDR2 SNTAGT. CDR3 length: 13 amino acids. The ends were cut back, 5 bases at V and 3 bases at J, with 7 bases in the middle. In DNA form, the CDR3 reads TGTGCCAGCAGTCCCAGCGACACCGGGGAGCTGTTTTTT. Protein: CASSPSDTGELFF.

The chain has TRBV2 and TRBJ2-7; 7 bases line up with TRBD1. This CDR3 is built from 14 residues. V was clipped by 8 bases and J by 3 bases; unmatched bases: 10. Germline V lookup: CDR1 SNHLY, CDR2 FYNNEI. The CDR3 region is CASYRQGIYYEQYF. The CDR3 coding sequence is TGTGCCAGCTATAGACAGGGAATCTACTACGAGCAGTACTTC.